Each of the 21 T cell receptor beta chains below was sequenced from the same sample in a study of prognosis after radiotherapy for stage I lung cancer. Genomic DNA yielded TCR beta CDR3, amplified by two-round multiplex PCR. The first round of PCR was done with primers that matched each TRBV and TRBJ gene. TCRdb independently ran MiXCR on the multiplex PCR reads; one entry per CDR3 protein. The table includes approximately 20,000 distinct CDR3 sequences, approximately 26% detected once. The source material was PBMCs, sampled before or after stereotactic body radiation therapy (not recorded which). The receptors come from a donor aged 50 or older with non-small cell lung cancer.

This clonotype was found many times. CDR3 nucleotide sequence: TGCGCCAGCAGAGGGACAGCCTCCTACGAGCAGTACTTC. Protein product: CASRGTASYEQYF. The J gene is TRBJ2-7, the V gene TRBV10-2; 7 nucleotides match TRBD1. V was clipped by 6 bases and J by 0 bases; unmatched bases: 2. Germline V gene data show CDR1 as WSHSY and CDR2 as SAAADI. This CDR3 is built from 13 residues.

This clonotype occurred many times. A much larger clone sits a single nucleotide away, making a read error possible. The chain employs TRBV6-9 and TRBJ2-2, with D perhaps given as TRBD1 or TRBD2 (6 bases each). V was shortened by 3 bases and J by 7 bases, with 18 bases between the two germline ends. Germline V gene lookup returns CDR1 MNHGY and CDR2 SVAAGI. The CDR3 has 16 amino acids. In nucleotides, the CDR3 is TGTGCCAGCAGTTACTTTCGGGACGGGGGCCTCGGGGAGCTGTTTTTT. Residues: CASSYFRDGGLGELFF.

This clonotype was picked up many times. The chain combines TRBV2 with TRBJ1-2; maybe TRBD1 (6 bases). V shed 4 bases and J shed 6 bases, with 12 bases lying between them. The CDR3 totals 13 residues. The germline V gene has CDR1 SNHLY and CDR2 FYNNEI. CDR3 bases: TGTGCCAGCAGTGCAATACAGGGACATGGCTACACCTTC. It encodes CASSAIQGHGYTF. Full variable domain (remainder filled in from reference TRBV2 and TRBJ1-2): EPEVTQTPSHQVTQMGQEVILRCVPISNHLYFYWYRQILGQKVEFLVSFYNNEISEKSEIFDDQFSVERPDGSNFTLKIRSTKLEDSAMYFCASSAIQGHGYTFGSGTRLTVV.

This clonotype was seen repeatedly, ten times or more. One base away lies a much larger clone, so this may be a sequencing read error. The chain is built from TRBV2 and TRBJ2-2, with D tentatively TRBD1 or TRBD2 (5 bases each). Germline-derived CDR1 and CDR2 are SNHLY and FYNNEI. This CDR3 has 13 amino acids. The CDR3 DNA is TGTTCCTGTAGGGGTCGTGGGACCGGGGCGCTGTTTTTT. Translated, it gives CSCRGRGTGALFF. The whole variable domain, remainder taken from reference TRBV2 and TRBJ2-2, is EPEVTQTPSHQVTQMGQEVILRCVPISNHLYFYWYRQILGQKVEFLVSFYNNEISEKSEIFDDQFSVERPDGSNFTLKIRSTKLEDSAMYFCSCRGRGTGALFFGEGSRLTVL.

This clonotype was seen once. A much larger clonotype is one base distant, so this may be a read error. CDR3 amino acids: CASMGSGTATEDFF. CDR3 nucleotides: TGTGCCAGTATGGGGTCGGGGACGGCCACTGAAGATTTCTTT. The rearrangement uses TRBV19 and TRBJ1-1; D possibly corresponds to TRBD1 (5 bases). This CDR3 has 14 amino acids. Germline V lookup: CDR1 LNHDA, CDR2 SQIVND (reference sequence).

At least ten counts were recorded for this clonotype. V gene TRBV18 combines with J gene TRBJ2-1, with 8 bases aligning to TRBD1. Germline assignment: CDR1 KGHSH and CDR2 LQKENI. The length of the CDR3 is 15 residues. Trimming removed 3 bases from V and 12 bases from J; junction bases left unmatched: 13. The CDR3 is CASSPTGTGLSGQFF. CDR3 sequence (DNA): TGTGCCAGCTCACCGACCGGGACAGGATTATCTGGGCAGTTCTTC.

This clonotype was observed many times. V and J are TRBV5-1 and TRBJ1-3; no firm D call. Germline CDR1 and CDR2: SGHRS and YFSETQ. The CDR3 contains 15 residues. The ends were cut back, 0 bases at V and 0 bases at J, with 7 bases in the middle. CDR3 DNA: TGCGCCAGCAGCTTGGCCGCGAGCTCTGGAAACACCATATATTTT. Its protein product is CASSLAASSGNTIYF.

Points on this clonotype: It is likely a read error: a sequence one base away is far more abundant. The chain carries TRBV6-2 or TRBV6-3 and TRBJ2-3; 8 bases match TRBD1. The CDR3 length is 16 residues. The ends lost 5 bases at V and 1 base at J; junction bases unmatched: 8. Germline loops: CDR1 MNHEY, CDR2 SVGEGT. The chain's CDR3 is CASSEGETGGTDTQYF. CDR3 nucleotide sequence: TGTGCCAGCAGTGAAGGGGAGACAGGGGGCACAGATACGCAGTATTTT.

This clonotype has ten or more counts. The rearrangement joins TRBV5-1 to TRBJ2-6; no firm D call. With 4 bases removed from V and 0 bases from J, the gap between germline ends came to 14 bases. CDR1 is SGHRS and CDR2 is YFSETQ in the germline V gene. The length of the CDR3 is 17 residues. The CDR3: CASSTHLTGSGANVLTF. The CDR3 region has the DNA TGCGCCAGCAGCACACACCTTACCGGCTCTGGGGCCAACGTCCTGACTTTC. Based on the CDR3 plus reference TRBV5-1 and TRBJ2-6, the full variable domain is KAGVTQTPRYLIKTRGQQVTLSCSPISGHRSVSWYQQTPGQGLQFLFEYFSETQRNKGNFPGRFSGRQFSNSRSEMNVSTLELGDSALYLCASSTHLTGSGANVLTFGAGSRLTVL.

This clonotype appeared many times. The chain links TRBV15 to TRBJ1-5; D not resolved. V lost 5 bases and J lost 7, with 15 bases in between. Looked up from germline, CDR1 is LNHNV and CDR2 is YYDKDF (reference sequence). CDR3 length: 14 amino acids. In DNA form, the CDR3 reads TGTGCCACCAGCGAGGGTAGTTCCTCGCAGCCCCAGCATTTT. As protein: CATSEGSSSQPQHF.

For this clonotype: A far larger clone is one nucleotide away, so this likely arose from a read error. The chain couples TRBV6-2 or TRBV6-3 to TRBJ1-1; 10 bases match TRBD1. Germline values: CDR1 MNHEY, CDR2 SVGEGT. J was trimmed by 8 bases and V by 5 bases; bases with no gene match: 14. This CDR3 spans 16 amino acids. The CDR3 DNA reads TGTGCCAGCAGTCCCCAGGACAGGGGGGCTTATCCCGAAGCTTTCTTT. It yields the protein CASSPQDRGAYPEAFF.

This clonotype came up many times. The chain carries TRBV3-1 and TRBJ1-2; D remains ambiguous. Trimming removed 3 bases at V and 8 bases at J, with 10 bases between. Germline V gene sequence: CDR1 LGHDT, CDR2 YNNKEL (reference sequence). The CDR3 has 12 residues. This CDR3 is CASSHSVLGYTF. In DNA, the CDR3 is TGTGCCAGCAGCCATTCCGTCCTCGGCTACACCTTC.

This clonotype was counted many times. This chain joins TRBV15 and TRBJ2-3, with D maybe TRBD2 (6 bases). In germline, CDR1 is LNHNV, CDR2 YYDKDF (reference sequence). Trimming stripped 0 bases from V and 4 bases from J, with 14 bases between. The CDR3 is made up of 16 amino acids. The CDR3 loop is CATSRELSGAADTQYF. The CDR3 bases are TGTGCCACCAGCAGAGAACTGTCGGGAGCCGCAGATACGCAGTATTTT.

This clonotype appeared many times. The chain is built from TRBV2 and TRBJ2-2; D gene ambiguous. CDR3 length equals 13 residues. Trimming took off 2 bases at V and 6 bases at J, with 7 bases between the two ends. Germline V gene data show CDR1 as SNHLY and CDR2 as FYNNEI. The CDR3 nucleotides read TGTGCCAGCAGTGAAATTGGGGCCGGGGAGCTGTTTTTT. This translates into CASSEIGAGELFF.

A note on this clonotype: At one end, the junction sequence differs from germline, possibly due to a read error. This chain links TRBV5-1 with TRBJ2-7, with TRBD2 as a possible D gene (6 bases). Per germline, CDR1 SGHRS and CDR2 YFSETQ. This CDR3 has 14 amino acids. The CDR3: CASILEGRAYEQYF. The CDR3 DNA follows: TGCGCCAGCATCTTGGAGGGACGGGCCTACGAGCAGTACTTC.

In the case of this clonotype: At one end the junction does not follow the germline gene, possibly because of a read error. The chain couples TRBV5-1 to TRBJ1-5; D call uncertain. The germline CDR1 and CDR2 sequences are SGHRS and YFSETQ. The CDR3 covers 15 residues. CDR3 region: CASSLDEGGGQPKHF. CDR3 in DNA: TGCGCCAGCAGCTTGGATGAGGGTGGAGGGCAGCCCAAGCATTTT.

The V gene is TRBV18, the J gene TRBJ1-3; D ambiguous. The CDR3 loop spans 14 amino acids. V was trimmed by 4 bases and J by 3 bases, leaving 10 bases between them. Germline CDR1 is KGHSH and CDR2 is LQKENI. As DNA, the CDR3 is TGTGCCAGCTCACAAGGCGGTGGTGGAAACACCATATATTTT. Amino acid sequence: CASSQGGGGNTIYF.

This clonotype was seen repeatedly, ten times or more. The V gene is TRBV19, the J gene TRBJ2-7; TRBD2 agrees at 12 bases. The germline V gene has CDR1 LNHDA and CDR2 SQIVND (reference sequence). The CDR3 runs to 15 residues. Trimming removed 7 bases from V and 0 bases from J; junction bases left unmatched: 4. This chain's CDR3 is CASTPTSGSSYEQYF. Here the CDR3 DNA reads TGTGCCAGTACCCCGACTAGCGGGAGCTCCTACGAGCAGTACTTC.

Within the sample, this clonotype is medium-sized. The chain couples TRBV20-1 to TRBJ1-5, with D possibly being TRBD1 (6 bases). Germline CDR1 reads DFQATT; CDR2 reads SNEGSKA (reference sequence). This CDR3 has 14 amino acids. Trimming left V 0 bases short and J 4 bases short, with 10 bases between. CDR3 sequence (DNA): TGCAGTGCTAGAGAGAGCCAGGGGAATCAGCCCCAGCATTTT. Translating gives CSARESQGNQPQHF.

This clonotype appeared many times. The gene calls are TRBV30 and TRBJ1-4, with 7 positions matching TRBD1. Germline loops: CDR1 GTSNPN, CDR2 SVGIG (reference sequence). Germline trimming cut 0 bases from V and 8 bases from J; bases unmatched to any gene: 6. CDR3 length: 14 residues. In nucleotides, the CDR3 is TGTGCCTGGAGTGTACTCAGGGGACAGGAAAAACTGTTTTTT. Protein: CAWSVLRGQEKLFF.

Comments on this clonotype: Mismatch with germline at one junction end may stem from a read error. V is TRBV5-1 and J is TRBJ2-1; either TRBD1 or TRBD2 may supply D (5 bases each). CDR1 is SGHRS and CDR2 is YFSETQ in the germline V gene. CDR3 length: 16 amino acids. The CDR3 DNA sequence: TGCGCCATCAGCTTACCGGGGCCAGGGTCCTACAATGATCAGTTCTTC. This translates into CAISLPGPGSYNDQFF.